These 9 T cell receptor beta chains came from one sample sequenced in a study of T cell responses to AZD1222 COVID-19 vaccine. Only in-frame clones appear in the TCRdb table, and some are missing; sequencing was by immunoSEQ multiplex PCR. This sample has about 150,000 clones, with about 91% found just once. This sample comprised peripheral blood, obtained on day 0 of AZD1222 vaccination. The origin of the receptors is an adult in good health.

This clone was recorded only once. This chain connects TRBV1 to TRBJ2-3; whether TRBD2, the table's D call, matches the DNA was not checked. TRBV1 is noted as a pseudogene. There are 18 residues in the CDR3. The CDR3 is CTSRAPGLAGISTDTQYF. For the CDR3, the DNA is TGCACCAGCAGAGCTCCGGGACTAGCGGGGATCAGCACAGATACGCAGTATTTT.

This clone appeared once. The genes are TRBV7-9 and TRBJ2-3, with 12 bases fitting TRBD2. Germline lookup yields CDR1 SEHNR and CDR2 FQNEAQ (reference sequence). With 4 bases clipped from V and 0 bases from J, the junction kept 2 bases outside the gene matches. CDR3 length: 16 amino acids. In DNA, the CDR3 is TGTGCCAGCAGCTCCGGGACTAGCGGGAGCACAGATACGCAGTATTTT. The encoded protein is CASSSGTSGSTDTQYF.

V gene TRBV11-3 combines with J gene TRBJ2-7; the D gene is possibly TRBD1 (6 bases). The length of the CDR3 is 12 residues. Trimming left V 4 bases short and J 6 bases short, with 10 bases between. Per germline, CDR1 SGHNT and CDR2 YENEEA. The DNA of the CDR3 is TGTGCCAGCAGCTACGGACAGTTCGAGCAGTACTTC. Its protein is CASSYGQFEQYF.

The chain carries TRBV5-4 and TRBJ2-2; 7 nucleotides agree with TRBD1. Losses at the gene ends were 4 bases for V and 9 bases for J; bases not matched to a gene: 9. The CDR3 spans 14 residues. Looked up from germline, CDR1 is SGHNT and CDR2 is YYREEE (reference sequence). The CDR3 region has the DNA TGTGCCAGCAGCGTCGACAGGGCTGTCCGGGAGCTGTTTTTT. Its translation: CASSVDRAVRELFF. Filled out from reference TRBV5-4 and TRBJ2-2, the complete variable domain reads ETGVTQSPTHLIKTRGQQVTLRCSSQSGHNTVSWYQQALGQGPQFIFQYYREEENGRGNFPPRFSGLQFPNYSSELNVNALELDDSALYLCASSVDRAVRELFFGEGSRLTVL.

The V gene is TRBV13, the J gene TRBJ2-1; possible D gene TRBD2, 5 bases. Germline V gene lookup returns CDR1 PRHDT and CDR2 FYEKMQ (reference sequence). This CDR3 has 15 residues. Trimming removed 5 bases at V and 7 bases at J, with 18 bases between. The CDR3, as DNA: TGTGCCAGCAGCCCAGGTGGTCCCCGGAGGAATGAGCAGTTCTTC. It is translated as CASSPGGPRRNEQFF.

The V gene is TRBV2, the J gene TRBJ2-5; the D gene is possibly TRBD2 (5 bases). Per the germline V gene, CDR1 is SNHLY and CDR2 is FYNNEI. This CDR3 has 15 amino acids. The V end lost 4 bases, the J end lost 0 bases, and 12 bases lay between the germline ends. CDR3 DNA sequence: TGTGCCAGCAGTGCTACGGGGATGTACCAAGAGACCCAGTACTTC. As protein: CASSATGMYQETQYF.

Notes on this clone: Different DNA sequences within this sample yield the same CDR3. V usage is TRBV2 and J usage is TRBJ2-1; 10 bases agree with TRBD2. Germline trimming cut 4 bases from V and 6 bases from J; bases unmatched to any gene: 3. This CDR3 comprises 14 residues. Germline V gene data show CDR1 as SNHLY and CDR2 as FYNNEI. This chain's CDR3 is CASSALAGINEQFF. DNA of the CDR3: TGTGCCAGCAGTGCACTAGCGGGAATCAATGAGCAGTTCTTC.

The gene calls are TRBV27 and TRBJ1-1; 9 nucleotides agree with TRBD1. Unmatched junction bases numbered 13, after V lost 3 bases and J lost 5 bases. Looked up from germline, CDR1 is MNHEY and CDR2 is SMNVEV (reference sequence). CDR3 length: 17 residues. The chain's CDR3 is CASSFWTGVEISTEAFF. The CDR3 DNA reads TGTGCCAGCAGTTTTTGGACAGGGGTAGAAATTTCAACTGAAGCTTTCTTT.

This chain connects TRBV4-3 to TRBJ2-6; weak D call: TRBD1 (5 bases). The V gene lost 0 bases and the J gene lost 4 bases, with 13 bases spanning the gap. Germline CDR1 LGHNA, CDR2 YSLEER. The CDR3 totals 17 residues. The CDR3 nucleotides read TGCGCCAGCAGCCAAGAGTGGTACAGGACAGGGGCCAACGTCCTGACTTTC. Translation gives CASSQEWYRTGANVLTF.